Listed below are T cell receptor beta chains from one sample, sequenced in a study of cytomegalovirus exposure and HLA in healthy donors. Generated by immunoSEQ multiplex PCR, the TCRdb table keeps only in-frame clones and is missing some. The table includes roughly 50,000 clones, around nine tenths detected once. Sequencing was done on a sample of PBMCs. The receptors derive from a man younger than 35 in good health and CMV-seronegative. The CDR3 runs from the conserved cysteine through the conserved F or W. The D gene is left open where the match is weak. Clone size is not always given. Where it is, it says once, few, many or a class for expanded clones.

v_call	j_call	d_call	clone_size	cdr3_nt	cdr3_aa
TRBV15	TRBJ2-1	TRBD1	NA	TGTGCCACCAGCAGAAGACAGGGGGGCAGCTCCTACAATGAGCAGTTCTTC	CATSRRQGGSSYNEQFF
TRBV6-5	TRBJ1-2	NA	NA	TGTGCCAGCAGAGAAGATGACGGGGACTATGGCTACACCTTC	CASREDDGDYGYTF
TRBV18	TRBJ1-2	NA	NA	TGTGCCAGCTCAGCTCAGGGATTAAACTATGGCTACACCTTC	CASSAQGLNYGYTF
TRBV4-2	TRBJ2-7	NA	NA	TGTGCCAGCAGCCAAGGAGCGGCGGAGAAAAACTACGAGCAGTACTTC	CASSQGAAEKNYEQYF
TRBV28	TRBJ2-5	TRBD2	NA	TGTGCCAGCAGTCCCCGTGGGACTAGCGGGCAAGAGACCCAGTACTTC	CASSPRGTSGQETQYF
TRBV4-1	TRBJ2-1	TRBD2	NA	TGCGCCAGCAGCCCCTTAGCGGGACCCGCTTCTCATGAGCAGTTCTTC	CASSPLAGPASHEQFF
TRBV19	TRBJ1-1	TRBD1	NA	TGTGCCAGTACTGCGACAGGGCTTGGCACTGAAGCTTTCTTT	CASTATGLGTEAFF
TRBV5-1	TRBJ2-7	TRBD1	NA	TGCGCCAGTGGACAGGGCGAGAACGAGCAGTACTTC	CASGQGENEQYF
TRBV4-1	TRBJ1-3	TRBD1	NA	TGCGCCAGCAGCCCCGGACAGGGGGCTTCTGGAAACACCATATATTTT	CASSPGQGASGNTIYF
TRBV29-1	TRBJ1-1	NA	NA	TGCAGCGTTGTTCCCAGAAACACTGAAGCTTTCTTT	CSVVPRNTEAFF
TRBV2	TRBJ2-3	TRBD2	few	TGTGCCAGCATTAGCGGGAGAGTGGCAGATACGCAGTATTTT	CASISGRVADTQYF
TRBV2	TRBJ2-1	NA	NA	TGTGCCAGCAAGGGCGGGTCTAGCTCCTACAATGAGCAGTTCTTC	CASKGGSSSYNEQFF
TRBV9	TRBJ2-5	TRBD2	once	TGTGCCAGCAGCGATTCGACCGGGACTAGCGGGTGGACGTCGGAGACCCAGTACTTC	CASSDSTGTSGWTSETQYF
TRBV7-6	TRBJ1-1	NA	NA	TGTGCCAGCAGCTTAGCGCAGGGAACAAACACTGAAGCTTTCTTT	CASSLAQGTNTEAFF
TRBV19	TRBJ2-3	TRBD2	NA	TGTGCCAGCCGACTAGCGGGAGAACCTCCAGATACGCAGTATTTT	CASRLAGEPPDTQYF
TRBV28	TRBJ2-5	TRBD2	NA	TGTGCCAGCAGTTTATCCCCGCGGCGGGGGTACCAAGAGACCCAGTACTTC	CASSLSPRRGYQETQYF
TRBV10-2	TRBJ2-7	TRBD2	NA	TGCGCCAGCGGAATGAGCGGGAACGAGCAGTACTTC	CASGMSGNEQYF
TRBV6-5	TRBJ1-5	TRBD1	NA	TGTGCCAGCAGTCTCGGACAGGCGTATCAGCCCCAGCATTTT	CASSLGQAYQPQHF
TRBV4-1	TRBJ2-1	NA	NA	TGCGCCAGCAGCCCAGGTTTCAGGCGGGCCGACTACAATGAGCAGTTCTTC	CASSPGFRRADYNEQFF
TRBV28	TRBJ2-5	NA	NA	TGTGCCAGCAGGCCAAGCGGACAAGAGACCCAGTACTTC	CASRPSGQETQYF
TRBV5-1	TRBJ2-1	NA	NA	TGCGCCAGCAGCCACCCGTTCGTCGGGAGCTCCTACAATGAGCAGTTCTTC	CASSHPFVGSSYNEQFF
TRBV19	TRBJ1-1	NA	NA	TGTGCCAGTAGTGAGGCAGGGTGGTACACTGAAGCTTTCTTT	CASSEAGWYTEAFF
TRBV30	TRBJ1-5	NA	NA	TGTGCCTGGAGTGTACGGGATCCCACTCAGCCCCAGCATTTT	CAWSVRDPTQPQHF
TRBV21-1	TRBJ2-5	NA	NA	TGTGCCAGCAGTAACACAACTAGCGGAGAAGAGACCCAGTACTTC	CASSNTTSGEETQYF
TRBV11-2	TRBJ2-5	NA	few	TGTGCCAGCAGCTTGACGGGAGAGACCCAGTACTTC	CASSLTGETQYF
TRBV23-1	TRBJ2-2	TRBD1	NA	TGCGCCAGCAGTCAAGGACAGGAGAACACCGGGGAGCTGTTTTTT	CASSQGQENTGELFF